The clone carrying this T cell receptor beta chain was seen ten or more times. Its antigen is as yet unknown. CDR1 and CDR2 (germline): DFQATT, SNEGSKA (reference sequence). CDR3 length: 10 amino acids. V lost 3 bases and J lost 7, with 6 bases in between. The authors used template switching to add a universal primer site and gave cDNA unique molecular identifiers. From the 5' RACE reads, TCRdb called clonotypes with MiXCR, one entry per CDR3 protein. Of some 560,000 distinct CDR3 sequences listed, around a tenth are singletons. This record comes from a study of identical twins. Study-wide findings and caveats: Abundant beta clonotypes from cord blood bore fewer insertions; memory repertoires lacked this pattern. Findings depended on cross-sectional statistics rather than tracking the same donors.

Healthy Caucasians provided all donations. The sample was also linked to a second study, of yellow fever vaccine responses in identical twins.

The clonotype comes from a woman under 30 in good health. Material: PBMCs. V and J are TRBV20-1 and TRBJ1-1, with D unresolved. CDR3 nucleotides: TGCAGTGCTAGTTCGGTTGAAGCTTTCTTT. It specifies CSASSVEAFF.